The TCR beta chain described here comes from a study of pediatric ulcerative colitis (dated by TCRdb to the late 2010s). With respect to the entire study: Among the ulcerative colitis patients, about seven had pancolitis and two had left-sided colitis, and histology in every patient was consistent with ulcerative colitis. Nine or ten newly diagnosed, treatment-naive pediatric ulcerative colitis patients and a few non-IBD control children each provided paired blood and rectal samples. By Pediatric Ulcerative Colitis Activity Index, mild disease was classified in a couple of patients, moderate disease in several and acute severe colitis in three. On the study overall, not on this receptor specifically: For technical reasons, blood samples from a couple of patients gave substantially fewer templates, and these samples were excluded from the blood-rectal overlap analysis. A couple of rectal CDR3 clonotypes were detected in all ulcerative colitis patients and were not detected in any of the controls. Compared with controls, ulcerative colitis patients showed significantly higher autologous blood-rectal clonal overlap, a finding that suggests increased T cell trafficking to inflamed tissue. Controls, mild-moderate and acute severe colitis patients were separated by rectal repertoire features, and reduced rectal diversity due to clonal expansions was observed in acute severe colitis. Blood-derived T cells may have been included in rectal pinch biopsies, especially in patients with overt colitis. Only four individuals were included in the healthy control group, which was small. Because the repertoires came from total lymphocyte DNA, rare subsets such as regulatory T cells may have patterns that are not reflected.

Rearranged CDR3 beta regions were amplified from genomic DNA with multiplex V and J primers using the immunoSEQ TRB Survey service. To keep depth equal across samples, survey-level sequencing depth of up to 500,000 reads per sample was applied. The libraries were purified and pooled, then sequenced using Illumina technology. Per the authors' processing: immunoSEQ online tools were used for productive clonality, sample overlap, pairwise scatters, CDR3 beta length, V/D/J gene usage and productiveness. Calculated diversity was the number of unique rearrangements divided by total templates times 100; Shannon and Simpson indices were also computed. Z-score normalized data were analyzed by principal component analysis with the R prcomp function and the ggbiplot package. Blood-rectal clonal overlap within each subject was quantified with Morisita's index. This is the immuneACCESS table as TCRdb keeps it, with only in-frame sequences that have V and J called. A part of the clones is gone; compared with another copy, unresolved V genes explain less than half, and the rest is unexplained. The DNA gave D and trimming, while V, J and clone size come from that table. The sample data list about 35,000 clones, and approximately 78% of these were observed just once. The biggest ten clones account for 0.85% to 1.3% of the sample.

During colonoscopy, one to two pinch biopsies were obtained from the rectum for research purposes. Ulcerative colitis patients had received no immunosuppressive medication before the diagnostic colonoscopy. Before DNA isolation, rectal biopsies were subjected to proteinase K digestion. The Wizard kit (Promega) was used to extract genomic DNA from the blood and intestinal samples. The germline V gene encodes CDR1 SGHRS and CDR2 YFSETQ. The CDR3, cysteine through phenylalanine, is 15 amino acids long. Kept here is only the CDR3 DNA, which spans 45 bases and is read in frame from base 1. Trimming removed 4 bases from V and 2 bases from J; the gene matches leave 8 bases unexplained. Comments on this clone: Its target antigen remains unknown. No much larger clone is present one base from it, and per-base qualities are unavailable.

The receptor's source is a boy between 10 and 17 years old with mild ulcerative colitis. This receptor chain uses TRBV5-1 and TRBJ2-7, with 8 central nucleotides matching TRBD1. Sequenced: gut tissue. Read as DNA, the sequence is TGCGCCAGCAGCCCGGACAGGGCTTCCCCCTACGAGCAGTACTTC. The translation is CASSPDRASPYEQYF.